These 30 T cell receptor beta chains came from one sample sequenced in a study of blood T cell repertoires in COVID-19. Method: immunoSEQ multiplex PCR; TCRdb's copy keeps in-frame clones and lacks some. The sample lists 150,000 to 200,000 clones, about 86% occurring once. Sequenced material: peripheral blood. The receptor source for this set is a young woman who had recovered from COVID-19.

The chain has TRBV29-1 and TRBJ1-2; 8 positions match TRBD1. J was trimmed by 3 bases and V by 7 bases; bases with no gene match: 7. CDR3 length: 13 residues. Germline loops: CDR1 SQVTM, CDR2 ANQGSEA. The CDR3 region has the DNA TGCAGCGCCCCATCACAGGGGGACTATGGCTACACCTTC. This gives the protein CSAPSQGDYGYTF.

The V gene is TRBV28, the J gene TRBJ2-1, with D possibly matching TRBD2 (7 bases). The CDR3 sequence is 16 residues long. Germline values: CDR1 MDHEN, CDR2 SYDVKM. Trimming shortened V by 5 bases and J by 4 bases, and 18 bases separated the two germline ends. In DNA form, the CDR3 reads TGTGCCAGCAGTCCGCGGGGGCAGCCCGGTTACAATGAGCAGTTCTTC. Protein sequence: CASSPRGQPGYNEQFF.

This rearrangement joins TRBV6-5 to TRBJ1-3, with D perhaps matching TRBD1 (5 bases). The germline V gene encodes CDR1 MNHEY and CDR2 SVGAGI. The CDR3 has 15 residues. V was trimmed by 0 bases and J by 3 bases, leaving 9 bases between them. This CDR3 reads CASSYSMGGGNTIYF. CDR3 coding DNA: TGTGCCAGCAGTTACTCGATGGGGGGTGGAAACACCATATATTTT.

The chain combines TRBV7-9 with TRBJ2-2, with TRBD1 matching 10 bases. V shed 6 bases and J 5 bases; nucleotides not matched to a gene: 9. CDR1 and CDR2 (germline): SEHNR, FQNEAQ (reference sequence). CDR3 length: 16 residues. The CDR3 is CASSPRDRGVTGELFF. CDR3 DNA sequence: TGTGCCAGCAGTCCCCGGGACAGGGGTGTTACCGGGGAGCTGTTTTTT. Supplemented by reference TRBV7-9 and TRBJ2-2, the full variable domain reads DTGVSQNPRHKITKRGQNVTFRCDPISEHNRLYWYRQTLGQGPEFLTYFQNEAQLEKSRLLSDRFSAERPKGSFSTLEIQRTEQGDSAMYLCASSPRDRGVTGELFFGEGSRLTVL.

The chain joins TRBV10-3 to TRBJ1-1; 9 nucleotides agree with TRBD1. The CDR3 extends over 13 amino acids. V shed 2 bases and J 10 bases; nucleotides not matched to a gene: 5. Looked up from germline, CDR1 is ENHRY and CDR2 is SYGVKD. The DNA for the CDR3 is TGTGCCATCAGTGAGGGACAGGGGTCGAGAGCTTTCTTT. Translation: CAISEGQGSRAFF.

The CDR3 DNA is TGTGCCACCAGTGACCCGGCTCAGGGACAGGGAAGCACAGATACGCAGTATTTT. It translates to CATSDPAQGQGSTDTQYF. The chain recombines TRBV24-1 with TRBJ2-3; the match to TRBD1 covers 9 bases. V lost 4 bases and J lost 0; bases outside the gene matches: 10. The CDR3 sequence is 18 residues long. Per germline, CDR1 KGHDR and CDR2 SFDVKD.

The chain uses TRBV7-2 and TRBJ1-1, with D maybe TRBD1 (6 bases). From germline, CDR1 is SGHTA and CDR2 FQGNSA. The CDR3 is 12 amino acids. V was cut by 3 bases and J by 6 bases, with 8 bases left in between. The DNA for the CDR3 is TGTGCCAGCAGCTTGGACAGCCCTGAAGCTTTCTTT. Translated, it gives CASSLDSPEAFF.

V is TRBV4-1 and J is TRBJ1-2; D remains ambiguous. The CDR3 has 15 amino acids. Trimming stripped 0 bases from V and 4 bases from J, with 12 bases between. Germline values: CDR1 MGHRA, CDR2 YSYEKL. Written as DNA, the CDR3 is TGCGCCAGCAGCCAAGATCCGGGGTCGGCCTATGGCTACACCTTC. Translating it yields CASSQDPGSAYGYTF.

The gene calls are TRBV6-1 and TRBJ1-3, with a possible D match to TRBD1 (6 bases). This CDR3 contains 15 residues. Trimming left V 3 bases short and J 3 bases short, with 12 bases between. CDR1 is MNHNS and CDR2 is SASEGT in the germline V gene. DNA for the CDR3: TGTGCCAGCAGTGATGGGGGGGCGAATGGAAACACCATATATTTT. This codes for CASSDGGANGNTIYF.

This chain links TRBV25-1 with TRBJ1-4; possibly TRBD1 for D (6 bases). CDR3 length: 15 amino acids. Germline CDR1 is MGHDK and CDR2 is SYGVNS. Between the trimmed V and J ends, which lost 0 bases and 3 bases, there was a span of 8 bases. CDR3 region: CASSEYEGANEKLFF. In nucleotides, the CDR3 is TGTGCCAGCAGTGAATACGAGGGGGCTAATGAAAAACTGTTTTTT.

This chain uses TRBV28 with TRBJ1-5; tentative D call: TRBD1 (5 bases). Trimming removed 8 bases at V and 4 bases at J, with 21 bases between. Germline CDR1 reads MDHEN; CDR2 reads SYDVKM. CDR3 size: 16 residues. The CDR3 sequence: CASGLSFYRSNQPQHF. DNA for the CDR3: TGTGCCAGCGGATTGTCCTTCTACAGGTCGAATCAGCCCCAGCATTTT.

Points on this clone: The junction departs from germline at one end; a sequencing error may be responsible. The same CDR3 arises from other DNA sequences in this sample as well. The chain employs TRBV7-7 and TRBJ1-1; 8 bases line up with TRBD1. The CDR3 spans 13 residues. CDR1 is SSHAT and CDR2 is FNYEAQ in the germline V gene (reference sequence). CDR3 loop: CASSLDRGTEAFF. The DNA for the CDR3 is TGTGCTAGCAGCTTAGACAGGGGAACTGAAGCTTTCTTT.

The V call is TRBV6-5, the J call TRBJ1-4; D not certain. From germline, CDR1 is MNHEY and CDR2 SVGAGI. The CDR3 length is 13 residues. Trimming shortened V by 2 bases and J by 6 bases, and 7 bases separated the two germline ends. CDR3 sequence: CASSYRRDEKLFF. CDR3 coding DNA: TGTGCCAGCAGTTACAGGAGAGATGAAAAACTGTTTTTT.

With respect to this clone: Given the absence of the conserved phenylalanine or tryptophan at the CDR3 end, a read error is likely. It is unclear where the CDR3 begins or ends on the DNA, so no DNA is shown, and the CDR3 is as TCRdb lists it. The chain combines TRBV21-1 with TRBJ1-2; the D call in the table, TRBD1, was not verified against the DNA. TRBV21-1 is a listed pseudogene. Both ends counted, the CDR3 spans 8 residues. The CDR3: CASSKGQT.

The chain is built from TRBV3-1 (or the pseudogene TRBV3-2) and TRBJ2-1; TRBD2 matches 8 bases. The CDR3 covers 13 residues. V shed 7 bases and J 4 bases; nucleotides not matched to a gene: 3. From germline, CDR1 is LGHDT and CDR2 YNNKEL (reference sequence). This CDR3 reads CASIGRGYNEQFF. The CDR3 DNA follows: TGTGCCAGCATCGGGAGGGGATACAATGAGCAGTTCTTC.

The chain carries TRBV14 and TRBJ1-4, with D uncertain. Germline V gives CDR1 SGHDN, CDR2 FVKESK. The CDR3 contains 14 residues. V shed 0 bases and J shed 6 bases, with 8 bases lying between them. DNA for the CDR3: TGTGCCAGCAGCCAAGAAGGGCGGGATGAAAAACTGTTTTTT. This translates into CASSQEGRDEKLFF.

The chain employs TRBV7-9 and TRBJ2-2; 7 nucleotides align to TRBD1. The CDR3 length is 13 residues. The V segment lost 7 bases and the J segment 7 bases; nucleotides outside the gene matches: 6. Germline CDR1 is SEHNR and CDR2 is FQNEAQ (reference sequence). CDR3: CASTQGVVGELFF. The CDR3 DNA reads TGTGCCAGCACCCAGGGGGTAGTCGGGGAGCTGTTTTTT.

This chain connects TRBV7-3 to TRBJ1-1; TRBD1 agrees at 8 bases. Trimming cost V 5 bases and J 4 bases; bases outside gene matches: 3. This CDR3 has 13 amino acids. Germline lookup yields CDR1 SGHTA and CDR2 FQGTGA. The CDR3 here is CASSRGTGTEAFF. CDR3 DNA: TGTGCCAGCAGCCGCGGGACAGGCACTGAAGCTTTCTTT.

CDR3 DNA sequence: TGTGCCAGCAGTTACTCGGCGGACAAGGGGGCGTCCTACAATGAGCAGTTCTTC. It translates to CASSYSADKGASYNEQFF. The rearrangement joins TRBV6-2 or TRBV6-3 to TRBJ2-1; TRBD1 agrees at 7 bases. J lost 1 base, V lost 0 bases, and 9 bases had no gene match. Germline CDR1 reads MNHEY; CDR2 reads SVGEGT. This CDR3 contains 18 residues.

In this sample, this clone turned up a few times. The chain combines TRBV7-2 with TRBJ1-3; TRBD1 agrees at 7 bases. This CDR3 is built from 13 residues. Germline V gene data show CDR1 as SGHTA and CDR2 as FQGNSA. Trimming removed 5 bases from V and 3 bases from J; junction bases left unmatched: 1. As DNA, the CDR3 is TGTGCCAGCAGCCACAGGGGTGGAAACACCATATATTTT. As protein: CASSHRGGNTIYF.

This chain links TRBV6-5 with TRBJ1-1; 9 bases align to TRBD1. The trim removed 6 bases at V and 1 base at J, leaving 3 bases unmatched. Germline V lookup: CDR1 MNHEY, CDR2 SVGAGI. CDR3 length equals 14 residues. CDR3 in amino acids: CASRLGQGNTEAFF. As DNA, the CDR3 is TGTGCCAGCAGGCTGGGACAGGGGAACACTGAAGCTTTCTTT.

The V gene is TRBV28, the J gene TRBJ2-7, with D perhaps TRBD1 (6 bases). Looked up from germline, CDR1 is MDHEN and CDR2 is SYDVKM. There are 18 residues in the CDR3. The V gene lost 3 bases and the J gene lost 0 bases, with 21 bases spanning the gap. The DNA of the CDR3 is TGTGCCAGCAGTTTGGCCGGGACACTTTCCCCCCGCTCCTACGAGCAGTACGTC. Translation: CASSLAGTLSPRSYEQYV.

The V and J genes are TRBV6-5 and TRBJ1-5, with 7 bases fitting TRBD1. This CDR3 has 15 residues. The junction had 5 bases not matched to a gene; V was cut back by 4 bases and J by 2 bases. Germline CDR1 reads MNHEY; CDR2 reads SVGAGI. The CDR3 region is CASSSPTGGNQPQHF. The CDR3 coding sequence is TGTGCCAGCAGTTCCCCTACAGGGGGCAATCAGCCCCAGCATTTT.

The V gene is TRBV19, the J gene TRBJ2-2, with D perhaps TRBD1 (6 bases). CDR1 is LNHDA and CDR2 is SQIVND in the germline V gene (reference sequence). V lost 4 bases and J lost 5, with 17 bases in between. The CDR3 is 16 amino acids. DNA for the CDR3: TGTGCCAGTAGTAAGGTGGGCAGGGGAAGAACCGGGGAGCTGTTTTTT. It translates to CASSKVGRGRTGELFF.

This chain joins TRBV19 and TRBJ1-1; a possible D gene is TRBD1 (6 bases). CDR1 is LNHDA and CDR2 is SQIVND in the germline V gene (reference sequence). The CDR3 has 15 amino acids. Trimming cost V 5 bases and J 0 bases, with 13 bases left between them. CDR3 loop: CASSPQGLLNTEAFF. The CDR3 coding sequence is TGTGCCAGTAGTCCTCAGGGGCTACTGAACACTGAAGCTTTCTTT.

J is TRBJ1-1 and V is TRBV9; D is unresolved. Trimming pared 0 bases from V and 0 bases from J, leaving 3 bases between. This CDR3 region has 13 residues. CDR1 and CDR2 from the germline V gene are SGDLS and YYNGEE. In DNA form, the CDR3 reads TGTGCCAGCAGCGTAGACATGAACACTGAAGCTTTCTTT. It yields the protein CASSVDMNTEAFF.

This clone was seen once. The V call is TRBV6-1, the J call TRBJ2-1, with D tentatively TRBD2 (5 bases). V gave up 0 bases and J gave up 7 bases, with 10 bases separating them. CDR1 is MNHNS, CDR2 SASEGT, per germline. This CDR3 comprises 14 residues. The CDR3 DNA sequence: TGTGCCAGCAGTGAAGCGTGGCGGACTAATGAGCAGTTCTTC. Translating it yields CASSEAWRTNEQFF.

The CDR3 region is CASSLYRANNQPQHF. The CDR3 DNA follows: TGTGCCAGCTCACTCTACAGGGCGAACAATCAGCCCCAGCATTTT. The chain is built from TRBV18 and TRBJ1-5, with a tentative D call TRBD1 (6 bases). This CDR3 has 15 amino acids. Per the germline V gene, CDR1 is KGHSH and CDR2 is LQKENI. With 4 bases removed from V and 3 bases from J, the gap between germline ends came to 13 bases.

This chain uses TRBV25-1 with TRBJ1-4; D unresolved. V lost 1 base, J lost 5 bases, and 11 bases lay in between. Germline V gene data show CDR1 as MGHDK and CDR2 as SYGVNS. The CDR3 covers 15 residues. This CDR3 reads CASSESPQLNEKLFF. The DNA for the CDR3 is TGTGCCAGCAGTGAATCCCCACAACTAAATGAAAAACTGTTTTTT.

This clone was recorded only once. The CDR3 here is CASSFSALADTQYF. As DNA, the CDR3 is TGCGCCAGCAGCTTCTCCGCCCTAGCAGATACGCAGTATTTT. The chain joins TRBV5-1 to TRBJ2-3, with D unclear. Germline CDR1 reads SGHRS; CDR2 reads YFSETQ. This CDR3 is built from 14 residues. The V and J ends lost 2 bases and 4 bases respectively, with 11 bases between them.